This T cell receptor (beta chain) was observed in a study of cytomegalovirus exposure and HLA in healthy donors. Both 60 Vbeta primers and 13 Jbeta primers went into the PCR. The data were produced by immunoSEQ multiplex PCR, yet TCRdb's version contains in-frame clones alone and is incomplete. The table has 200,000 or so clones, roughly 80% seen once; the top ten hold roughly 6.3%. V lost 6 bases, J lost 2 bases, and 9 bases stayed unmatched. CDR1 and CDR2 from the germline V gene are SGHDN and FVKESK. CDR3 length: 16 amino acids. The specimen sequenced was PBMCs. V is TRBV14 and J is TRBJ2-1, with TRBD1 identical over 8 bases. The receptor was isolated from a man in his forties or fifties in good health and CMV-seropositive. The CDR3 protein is CASRYPGQGPYNEQFF. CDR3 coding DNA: TGTGCCAGCAGATACCCTGGACAGGGTCCCTACAATGAGCAGTTCTTC. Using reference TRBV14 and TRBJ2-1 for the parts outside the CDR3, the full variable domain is EAGVTQFPSHSVIEKGQTVTLRCDPISGHDNLYWYRRVMGKEIKFLLHFVKESKQDESGMPNNRFLAERTGGTYSTLKVQPAELEDSGVYFCASRYPGQGPYNEQFFGPGTRLTVL.